These 5 T cell receptor beta chains share one sample of origin, sequenced in a study of OX40 agonist ivuxolimab in advanced cancers. The data were produced by immunoSEQ multiplex PCR, yet TCRdb's version contains in-frame clones alone and is incomplete. The data hold about 22,000 clones, with roughly 82% observed a single time. Specimen: CD4+ or CD8+ T cells sorted from blood, collected in a trial of the OX40 agonist ivuxolimab. These receptors originate from an adult with an advanced solid tumor such as melanoma, head and neck, liver or kidney cancer.

The CDR3 nucleotides read TGCGCCAGCAGCCAAGATCCCGGGACAGGGATTAGCTATGGCTACACCTTC. Its protein product is CASSQDPGTGISYGYTF. The V gene is TRBV4-1, the J gene TRBJ1-2, with TRBD1 matching over 9 bases. CDR3 length: 17 amino acids. With 0 bases clipped from V and 4 bases from J, the junction kept 9 bases outside the gene matches. CDR1 is MGHRA and CDR2 is YSYEKL in the germline V gene.

This sequence joins TRBV7-8 and TRBJ2-1; 9 bases fit TRBD2. The CDR3 is 15 amino acids. With V trimmed by 1 base and J by 9 bases, 7 bases remained unmatched. The germline V gene has CDR1 SGHVS and CDR2 FQNEAQ. CDR3 loop: CASSLVGGGAGEQFF. In nucleotides, the CDR3 is TGTGCCAGCAGCTTAGTTGGCGGGGGGGCAGGTGAGCAGTTCTTC.

This clone appeared a single time. This chain uses TRBV5-6 with TRBJ2-1; 7 bases fit TRBD1. The germline CDR1 and CDR2 sequences are SGHDT and YYEEEE. The CDR3 spans 14 residues. The J segment lost 5 bases and the V segment lost 2 bases, leaving 4 bases of the junction unmatched. The CDR3 loop reads CASSFPTGHNEQFF. The CDR3 DNA reads TGTGCCAGCAGCTTTCCGACAGGGCACAATGAGCAGTTCTTC. Combining the CDR3 with reference TRBV5-6 and TRBJ2-1 gives the whole variable domain DAGVTQSPTHLIKTRGQQVTLRCSPKSGHDTVSWYQQALGQGPQFIFQYYEEEERQRGNFPDRFSGHQFPNYSSELNVNALLLGDSALYLCASSFPTGHNEQFFGPGTRLTVL.

The V gene is TRBV5-1, the J gene TRBJ1-1, with 7 positions matching TRBD1. This CDR3 comprises 15 residues. J lost 7 bases, V lost 4 bases, and 13 bases had no gene match. Germline assignment: CDR1 SGHRS and CDR2 YFSETQ. The CDR3 protein is CASSGRNRGKDEAFF. The CDR3 DNA is TGCGCCAGCAGCGGCCGGAACAGGGGCAAGGATGAAGCTTTCTTT.

This clone is judged medium-sized. The chain links TRBV7-6 to TRBJ1-4, with D possibly being TRBD1 (6 bases). CDR3 length: 16 residues. With 5 bases removed from V and 0 bases from J, the gap between germline ends came to 13 bases. Germline V CDR1 and CDR2: SGHVS, FNYEAQ. CDR3 loop: CASSTRTASTNEKLFF. The CDR3 coding sequence is TGTGCCAGCAGCACACGGACAGCCTCAACTAATGAAAAACTGTTTTTT. The full variable domain, in which reference TRBV7-6 and TRBJ1-4 provide the parts outside the CDR3, is GAGVSQSPRYKVTKRGQDVALRCDPISGHVSLYWYRQALGQGPEFLTYFNYEAQQDKSGLPNDRFSAERPEGSISTLTIQRTEQRDSAMYRCASSTRTASTNEKLFFGSGTQLSVL.